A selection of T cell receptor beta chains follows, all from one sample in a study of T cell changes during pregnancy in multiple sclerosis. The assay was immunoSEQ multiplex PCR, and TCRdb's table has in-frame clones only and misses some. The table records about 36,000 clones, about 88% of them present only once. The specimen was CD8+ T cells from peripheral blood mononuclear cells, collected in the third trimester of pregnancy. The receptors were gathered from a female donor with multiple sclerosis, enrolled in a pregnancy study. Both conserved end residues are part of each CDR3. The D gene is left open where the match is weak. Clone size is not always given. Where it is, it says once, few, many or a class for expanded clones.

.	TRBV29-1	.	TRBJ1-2	TGCAGCGTTGAAGCTAATAGCGCTCCCCTAGGCTATGGCTACACCTTC	CSVEANSAPLGYGYTF
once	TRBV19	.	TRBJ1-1	TGTGCCAGTAGTATTGACAGGTTGGGCACTGAAGCTTTCTTT	CASSIDRLGTEAFF
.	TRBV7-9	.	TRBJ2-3	TGTGCCAGCAGCTTAGCGTCGGGGGGCTTCACAGATACGCAGTATTTT	CASSLASGGFTDTQYF
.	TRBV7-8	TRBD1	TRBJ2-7	TGTGCCAGCAGCTTTGAGACAGGGACGTCCTACGAGCAGTACTTC	CASSFETGTSYEQYF
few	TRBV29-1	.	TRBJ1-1	TGCAGCGTTGAAAATGGGCCCGCCGACGCTGAAGCTTTCTTT	CSVENGPADAEAFF
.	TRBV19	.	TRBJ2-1	TGTGCCAGCGCGGACAATGAGCAGTTCTTC	CASADNEQFF
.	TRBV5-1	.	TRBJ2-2	TGCGCCAGCAGCTTGGTCACTTCTAATGTCGGGGAGCTGTTTTTT	CASSLVTSNVGELFF
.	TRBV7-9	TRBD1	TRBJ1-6	TGTGCCAGCAGCTTACAACAGGGGGCGCTTCAACCCCTCCACTTT	CASSLQQGALQPLHF
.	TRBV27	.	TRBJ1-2	TGTGCCAGCAGTTCCCCCGGGGGGGGGAGAGGCTACACCTTC	CASSSPGGGRGYTF
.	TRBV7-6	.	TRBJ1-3	TGTGCCAGCAGCTTAGCCGTGAGTGGTCCGGGAAACACCATATATTTT	CASSLAVSGPGNTIYF
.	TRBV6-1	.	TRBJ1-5	TGTGCCAGCGAAAACAGGGATTGGAGTCAGCCCCAGCATTTT	CASENRDWSQPQHF
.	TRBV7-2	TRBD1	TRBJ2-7	TGTGCCAGCAGCCAGGACAGGGCAATCTCCTACGAGCAGTACTTC	CASSQDRAISYEQYF
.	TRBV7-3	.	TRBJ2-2	TGTGCCAGCAGCAAAGAGCGGAGGAACACCGGGGAGCTGTTTTTT	CASSKERRNTGELFF
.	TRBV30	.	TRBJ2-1	TGTGCCTGGGTGGCAGATTCCTACAATGAGCAGTTCTTC	CAWVADSYNEQFF
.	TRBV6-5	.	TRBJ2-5	TGTGCCAGCGCCCCGAGCACAGGGGAGGCAGAGACCCAGTACTTC	CASAPSTGEAETQYF
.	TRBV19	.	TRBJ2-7	TGTGCCACACGAATGGCAGGGGAGCAACACGAGCAGTACTTC	CATRMAGEQHEQYF
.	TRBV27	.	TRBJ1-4	TGTGCCAGCAGTTTTACGGGAACTAATGAAAAACTGTTTTTT	CASSFTGTNEKLFF
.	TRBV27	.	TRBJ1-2	TGTGCCAGCAGCCTACAGGGTCCCCATGGCTACACCTTC	CASSLQGPHGYTF
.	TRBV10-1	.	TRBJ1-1	TGCGCCAGCAGTGACCGGACTGGTGGTTGGGTACATGGGAACACTGAAGCTTTCTTT	CASSDRTGGWVHGNTEAFF
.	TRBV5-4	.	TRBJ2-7	TGTGCCAGCAGCTTGGAACCAGGGGCGGACGAGCAGTACTTC	CASSLEPGADEQYF
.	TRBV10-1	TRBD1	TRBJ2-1	TGCGCCAGCAGTGGGGACAGGAACTCCTACAATGAGCAGTTCTTC	CASSGDRNSYNEQFF
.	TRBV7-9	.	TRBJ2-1	TGTGCCAGCAGTTCTCCTATGGGCCCAAACGAAGAGCAGTTCTTC	CASSSPMGPNEEQFF
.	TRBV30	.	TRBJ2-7	TGTGCCTGGAGTGTGGCTAGCCGGAGGTACGAGCAGTACTTC	CAWSVASRRYEQYF
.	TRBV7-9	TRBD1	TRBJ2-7	TGTGCCAGCAGCTTAGAGGGGTCAGGGGGTCACGAGCAGTACTTC	CASSLEGSGGHEQYF
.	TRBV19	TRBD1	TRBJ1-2	TGTGCCAGTAGTACCTATACATTAGGACAGGATGGCTACACCTTC	CASSTYTLGQDGYTF
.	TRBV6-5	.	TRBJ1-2	TGTGCCAGCAGTTACGGGGGAGGGGCGTCGGACTATGGCTACACCTTC	CASSYGGGASDYGYTF
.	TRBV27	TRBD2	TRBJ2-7	TGTGCCAGCAGTACTAGCGGTGACCCTATCTACGAGCAGTACTTC	CASSTSGDPIYEQYF
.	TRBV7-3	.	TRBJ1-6	TGTGCCAGCAGCCCAGCGGTGACTTCACCCCTCCACTTT	CASSPAVTSPLHF
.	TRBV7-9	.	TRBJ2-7	TGTGCCAGCAGCTTAGCCCGAACATACGAGCAGTACTTC	CASSLARTYEQYF
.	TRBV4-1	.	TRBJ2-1	TGCGCCAGCAGCCGGGAGCTAAGGGCCTACAATGAGCAGTTCTTC	CASSRELRAYNEQFF
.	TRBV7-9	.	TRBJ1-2	TGTGCCAGCAGCTTACCAGGGAACTATGGCTACACCTTC	CASSLPGNYGYTF
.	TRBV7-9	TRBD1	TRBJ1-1	TGTGCCAGCAGCCCCCGGGACAGGGCGGATGCGAACACTGAAGCTTTCTTT	CASSPRDRADANTEAFF
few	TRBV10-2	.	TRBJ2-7	TGCGCCAGCCGAGGAGGCGGGGCAGCCTACGAGCAGTACTTC	CASRGGGAAYEQYF
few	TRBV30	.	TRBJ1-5	TGTGCCTGGAGTGCGACGGGTTTTGGCAATCAGCCCCAGCATTTT	CAWSATGFGNQPQHF
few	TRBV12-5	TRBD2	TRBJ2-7	TGTGCTAGTGGTTTTGATACCGGGACTAGCGGTTACGAGCAGTACTTC	CASGFDTGTSGYEQYF
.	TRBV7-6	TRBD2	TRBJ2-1	TGTGCCAGCAGCTTAGTCCGGACTAGCGGCAATGAGCAGTTCTTC	CASSLVRTSGNEQFF
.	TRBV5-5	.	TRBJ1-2	TGTGCCAGCAGCTCGCCTATCTACAGGGTCTCGGATGGCTACACCTTC	CASSSPIYRVSDGYTF
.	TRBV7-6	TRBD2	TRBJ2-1	TGTGCCAGCAGCTTAGGGATGGGACTAGCGTTTTACATTAATGAGCAGTTCTTC	CASSLGMGLAFYINEQFF
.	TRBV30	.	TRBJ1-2	TGTGCCTGGAGTATGGACGATGGGACTAAAGGCTACACCTTC	CAWSMDDGTKGYTF
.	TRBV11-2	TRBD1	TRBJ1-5	TGTGCCAGCAGCCCCCAGGGGGTCGGAGTTCAGCCCCAGCATTTT	CASSPQGVGVQPQHF
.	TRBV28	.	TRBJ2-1	TGTGCCAGCATCCATGCAGGAGGACGATACAATGAGCAGTTCTTC	CASIHAGGRYNEQFF
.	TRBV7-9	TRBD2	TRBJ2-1	TGTGCCAGCAGCCTAGAGCGGGGGGTTTACAATGAGCAGTTCTTC	CASSLERGVYNEQFF
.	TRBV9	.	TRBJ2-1	TGTGCCAGCAGCGGGTTGACAGTCAATGAGCAGTTCTTC	CASSGLTVNEQFF
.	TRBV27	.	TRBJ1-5	TGTGCCAGCAGTATCCATTCGAGTCAGCCCCAGCATTTT	CASSIHSSQPQHF
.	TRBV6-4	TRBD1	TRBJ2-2	TGTGCCAGCAGTGAAACAGGGGACACCGGGGAGCTGTTTTTT	CASSETGDTGELFF
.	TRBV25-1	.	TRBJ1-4	TGTGCCAGCAGTGAACCAACCTTCCGGGTAATGGATGAAAAACTGTTTTTT	CASSEPTFRVMDEKLFF